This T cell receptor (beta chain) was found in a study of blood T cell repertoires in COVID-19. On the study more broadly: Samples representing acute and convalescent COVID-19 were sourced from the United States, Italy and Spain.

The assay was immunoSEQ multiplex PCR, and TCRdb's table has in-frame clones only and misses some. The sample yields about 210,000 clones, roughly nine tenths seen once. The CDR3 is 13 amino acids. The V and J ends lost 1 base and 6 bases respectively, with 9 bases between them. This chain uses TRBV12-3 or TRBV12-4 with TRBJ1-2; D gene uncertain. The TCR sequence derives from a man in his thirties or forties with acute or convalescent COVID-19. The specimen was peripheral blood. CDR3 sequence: CASSLGRGDGYTF. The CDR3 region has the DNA TGTGCCAGCAGTTTAGGTCGAGGCGATGGCTACACCTTC.